The subject of this entry is one TCR beta chain. The antigen remains undetermined. A read error may be the cause here, since a much bigger clone is one base away. These data are taken from a study of shared clonotypes between healthy human individuals. Across the study: Three plates each covered CD4 naive and memory; CD8 naive two, CD8 memory one. Whole-study results and caveats: In having few donors, the study represented limited genetic and exposure-history diversity.

The study drew its donors from healthy HIV-negative adults without recent acute infections or vaccinations. Trimming left V 5 bases short and J 5 bases short, with 16 bases between. Germline V gene sequence: CDR1 SGHVS, CDR2 FQNEAQ. This CDR3 is 14 amino acids long. Sorted-subset replicate PCRs used 200 ng of genomic DNA. This amount corresponded to approximately 30,000 T cell genomes. Generated by immunoSEQ multiplex PCR, the TCRdb table keeps only in-frame clones and is missing some. The table shows about 770,000 clones, with 72% occurring only once. V and J are TRBV7-8 and TRBJ2-7, with D perhaps matching TRBD1 (5 bases). Sequences were obtained from memory CD4+ T cells sorted from blood. Subset: CD45RA-negative fraction. This receptor was identified in a woman aged 25 to 39 in good health. CDR3 residues: CASSRRQPLDEQYF. The CDR3 DNA sequence: TGTGCCAGCAGCCGGAGACAGCCTTTGGACGAGCAGTACTTC.